This T cell receptor beta chain originates from a study of blood T cell repertoires in COVID-19. Clones were sequenced by immunoSEQ multiplex PCR, and TCRdb holds only the in-frame ones, with some missing. The profile shows 120,000 to 150,000 clones, roughly 89% of them singletons. V shed 7 bases and J shed 8 bases, with 23 bases lying between them. CDR3 length equals 15 residues. Germline assignment: CDR1 MNHEY and CDR2 SVGAGI. The chain employs TRBV6-5 and TRBJ1-2, with D possibly being TRBD1 (6 bases). Sequenced sample: peripheral blood. The receptor was derived from a woman aged 45-59 years with active or convalescent COVID-19. Here the CDR3 DNA reads TGTGCCAGCACCCAGGACAGCCAAGTTAGGTCCGGCTACACCTTC. It codes for CASTQDSQVRSGYTF.